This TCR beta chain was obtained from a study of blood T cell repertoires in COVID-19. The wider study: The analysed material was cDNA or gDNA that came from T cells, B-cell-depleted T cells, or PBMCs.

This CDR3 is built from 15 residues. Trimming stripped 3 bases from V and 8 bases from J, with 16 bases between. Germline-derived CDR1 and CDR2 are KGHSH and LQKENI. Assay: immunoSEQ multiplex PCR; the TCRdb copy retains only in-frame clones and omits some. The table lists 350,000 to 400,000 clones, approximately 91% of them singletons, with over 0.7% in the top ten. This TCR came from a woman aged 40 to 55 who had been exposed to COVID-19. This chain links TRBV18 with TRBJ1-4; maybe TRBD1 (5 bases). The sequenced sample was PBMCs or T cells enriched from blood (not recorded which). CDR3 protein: CASSPSRGKGEKLFF. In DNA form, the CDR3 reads TGTGCCAGCTCACCGAGTCGGGGGAAGGGAGAAAAACTGTTTTTT.